The source of this T cell receptor beta chain is a study of response to subunit inactivated influenza vaccine. On this clonotype: Its antigen is not identified.

TCRdb analysed the RT-PCR reads with MiXCR anew, one entry per CDR3 protein. Among 590,000 or so distinct CDR3 sequences listed, around 15% were seen once. Germline V gene data show CDR1 as ENHRY and CDR2 as SYGVKD. Trimming pared 10 bases from V and 2 bases from J, leaving 15 bases between. The CDR3 contains 13 residues. Overall study results and limits: New T cells are recruited in small numbers by each seasonal influenza vaccination, according to the authors' suggestion.

This chain links TRBV10-3 with TRBJ2-7; D not certain. This sample comprised PBMCs from blood, obtained around two weeks before vaccination. This clonotype was obtained from a man aged 50 to 60 who received an inactivated influenza vaccine. CDR3 residues: CATQSEPTYEQYF. The CDR3 region has the DNA TGTGCCACCCAATCCGAACCCACCTACGAGCAGTACTTC.